This is a list of T cell receptor beta chains from one sample in a study of cytomegalovirus exposure and HLA in healthy donors. Libraries were prepared by immunoSEQ multiplex PCR; TCRdb keeps only in-frame clonotypes and omits some of them. The sample carries 280,000 or so clones, around 87% recorded once. Sequencing was carried out using PBMCs. The receptors originated from a woman younger than 30 in good health and CMV-seronegative. The CDR3 runs from the conserved cysteine through the conserved F or W. Fields, in order: V gene, CDR3 protein.

v_call: TRBV28; cdr3_aa: CASSLSSTGWAGNTIYF
v_call: TRBV7-8; cdr3_aa: CASSLAVMGQGLNGYTF
v_call: TRBV11-3; cdr3_aa: CASSSGLANEQYF
v_call: TRBV7-2; cdr3_aa: CASSSGGGYEQYF
v_call: TRBV4-1; cdr3_aa: CASSQDRDYEQYF
v_call: TRBV30; cdr3_aa: CAWTEGPSGQPQHF
v_call: TRBV5-6; cdr3_aa: CASSFPGQRQETQYF
v_call: TRBV6-5; cdr3_aa: CASRDTNTGELFF
v_call: TRBV5-1; cdr3_aa: CASSYHNNEQFF
v_call: TRBV29-1; cdr3_aa: CSVPAVNTEAFF
v_call: TRBV19; cdr3_aa: CASSIGTARGSVRSPQHF
v_call: TRBV12-5; cdr3_aa: CASGPGRNTEAFF
v_call: TRBV5-1; cdr3_aa: CASSFVSPLAEQYF
v_call: TRBV16; cdr3_aa: CASSQGRTDTQYF
v_call: TRBV29-1; cdr3_aa: CSVGTSGRLGRETQYF
v_call: TRBV28; cdr3_aa: CASSARGETQYF
v_call: TRBV5-1; cdr3_aa: CASSFETGAPPSTDTQYF
v_call: TRBV11-2; cdr3_aa: CASSFGQGSYEQYF
v_call: TRBV4-2; cdr3_aa: CASSYGGEGEKLFF
v_call: TRBV7-9; cdr3_aa: CASSYQGSEQYF
v_call: TRBV11-2; cdr3_aa: CASSLDPSKLFF
v_call: TRBV2; cdr3_aa: CASSLNQPQHF
v_call: TRBV28; cdr3_aa: CASSFTTGPKGDGYTF
v_call: TRBV14; cdr3_aa: CASSQNRGTPEKLFF
v_call: TRBV28; cdr3_aa: CASRAGTSSYNEQFF
v_call: TRBV18; cdr3_aa: CASSPRGDEQFF
v_call: TRBV20-1; cdr3_aa: CSARVRDEQYF
v_call: TRBV6-1; cdr3_aa: CASSEASGALNQPQHF
v_call: TRBV2; cdr3_aa: CASSEALGSVWDRGYDTQYF
v_call: TRBV28; cdr3_aa: CASSFFLISSYNSPLHF
v_call: TRBV7-9; cdr3_aa: CASSLGQGTTEAFF
v_call: TRBV4-3; cdr3_aa: CASSQRTGSGEAFF
v_call: TRBV18; cdr3_aa: CASSGGGPDEAFF
v_call: TRBV7-6; cdr3_aa: CASSPGSYNEQFF
v_call: TRBV27; cdr3_aa: CASSLSDSNRAQYF
v_call: TRBV7-8; cdr3_aa: CASFPGSIDEQFF
v_call: TRBV4-1; cdr3_aa: CASSQSPLKSFSEQFF